This entry lists 17 T cell receptor beta chains sequenced from one sample in a study of T cell responses to AZD1222 COVID-19 vaccine. Only in-frame clones appear in the TCRdb table, and some are missing; sequencing was by immunoSEQ multiplex PCR. Of 150,000 to 200,000 clones listed, 85% to 90% are singletons. Material: peripheral blood, obtained on day 0 of AZD1222 vaccination. Every receptor here comes from an adult in good health.

The V gene is TRBV7-9, the J gene TRBJ1-3; D not resolved. CDR1 SEHNR and CDR2 FQNEAQ come from the germline V gene (reference sequence). The CDR3 loop spans 15 amino acids. V was clipped by 5 bases and J by 0 bases, with 11 bases between them. Written as DNA, the CDR3 is TGTGCCAGCAGCCGTTTAGAATACTCTGGAAACACCATATATTTT. Its translation: CASSRLEYSGNTIYF.

This chain connects TRBV4-2 to TRBJ2-7; D assignment may be TRBD1 or TRBD2 (5 bases each). The CDR3 is made up of 13 amino acids. Trimming cost V 0 bases and J 9 bases, with 12 bases left between them. Germline V gives CDR1 LGHNA, CDR2 YNFKEQ. The CDR3 here is CASSQDRGASQYF. Here the CDR3 DNA reads TGTGCCAGCAGCCAAGATCGAGGGGCTTCGCAGTACTTC.

The rearrangement links TRBV5-1 to TRBJ1-1, with 9 bases aligning to TRBD1. The CDR3 is 14 residues long. Trimming removed 2 bases from V and 5 bases from J; junction bases left unmatched: 4. Germline-derived CDR1 and CDR2 are SGHRS and YFSETQ. CDR3: CASSLQGAGTEAFF. CDR3 sequence (DNA): TGCGCCAGCAGCTTACAGGGGGCCGGGACTGAAGCTTTCTTT. The variable domain in full, with the rest retrieved from reference TRBV5-1 and TRBJ1-1, is KAGVTQTPRYLIKTRGQQVTLSCSPISGHRSVSWYQQTPGQGLQFLFEYFSETQRNKGNFPGRFSGRQFSNSRSEMNVSTLELGDSALYLCASSLQGAGTEAFFGQGTRLTVV.

This rearrangement joins TRBV11-2 to TRBJ2-2; D is undetermined. This CDR3 is built from 13 residues. Germline V CDR1 and CDR2: SGHAT, FQNNGV. V lost 1 base and J lost 6, with 6 bases in between. CDR3 nucleotides: TGTGCCAGCAGCTTAGCGTGGGCCGGGGAGCTGTTTTTT. Translation: CASSLAWAGELFF.

This rearrangement joins TRBV9 to TRBJ2-3; D is perhaps TRBD1 or TRBD2 (6 bases each). Trimming left V 0 bases short and J 5 bases short, with 19 bases between. Per germline, CDR1 SGDLS and CDR2 YYNGEE. The CDR3 loop spans 17 amino acids. The CDR3 sequence is CASSVAGVNSRGDTQYF. The DNA for the CDR3 is TGTGCCAGCAGCGTAGCGGGGGTTAACTCCAGGGGAGATACGCAGTATTTT.

The CDR3 region is CSAEGNTEAFF. The DNA for the CDR3 is TGCAGTGCTGAGGGGAACACTGAAGCTTTCTTT. This sequence joins TRBV20-1 and TRBJ1-1; D gene uncertain. Per the germline V gene, CDR1 is DFQATT and CDR2 is SNEGSKA (reference sequence). The length of the CDR3 is 11 residues. Trimming cost V 5 bases and J 1 base, with 5 bases left between them.

The chain has TRBV12-3 or TRBV12-4 and TRBJ1-5; a possible D gene is TRBD1 (6 bases). The CDR3 is 13 amino acids. Trimming took off 1 base at V and 6 bases at J, with 7 bases between the two ends. CDR3: CASSLGGGQPQHF. The CDR3 DNA reads as TGTGCCAGCAGTTTAGGAGGGGGTCAGCCCCAGCATTTT.

The count of this clone is one. The chain is built from TRBV4-3 and TRBJ2-2; 8 bases are a match to TRBD2. Germline lookup yields CDR1 LGHNA and CDR2 YSLEER. V trimming: 0 bases; J trimming: 3 bases; junction bases outside the gene matches: 6. The CDR3 extends over 17 amino acids. CDR3 sequence: CASSQDRGGADTGELFF. CDR3 bases: TGCGCCAGCAGCCAAGATCGGGGGGGCGCGGACACCGGGGAGCTGTTTTTT.

The chain links TRBV20-1 to TRBJ2-3, with TRBD2 matching over 7 bases. The ends lost 3 bases at V and 5 bases at J; junction bases unmatched: 5. The germline V gene has CDR1 DFQATT and CDR2 SNEGSKA (reference sequence). This CDR3 contains 13 residues. The CDR3 nucleotides are TGCAGTGCTAGTAGGCGGGGGAGAGATACGCAGTATTTT. Translating gives CSASRRGRDTQYF.

This clone is a singleton in its sample. CDR3 loop: CASSEVAGTYEQYF. For the CDR3, the DNA is TGTGCCAGCAGTGAAGTTGCAGGGACCTACGAGCAGTACTTC. This chain connects TRBV6-1 to TRBJ2-7, with D tentatively TRBD1 (5 bases). V was trimmed by 1 base and J by 2 bases, leaving 9 bases between them. Germline CDR1 and CDR2: MNHNS and SASEGT. The CDR3 has 14 residues.

This clone appeared a single time. V usage is TRBV6-5 and J usage is TRBJ1-4; D gene uncertain. Germline values: CDR1 MNHEY, CDR2 SVGAGI. Trimming left V 6 bases short and J 3 bases short, with 11 bases between. This CDR3 is built from 14 residues. DNA of the CDR3: TGTGCCAGCAGCCCGACAAATCCTAATGAAAAACTGTTTTTT. Protein: CASSPTNPNEKLFF.

The rearrangement joins TRBV10-3 to TRBJ2-7; TRBD2 aligns across 11 bases. The germline gives CDR1 ENHRY, CDR2 SYGVKD. The CDR3 is made up of 15 amino acids. V was pared by 2 bases and J by 2 bases, with 2 bases of the junction left unmatched. The CDR3 sequence: CAISEGSGGAYEQYV. CDR3 nucleotide sequence: TGTGCCATCAGTGAGGGTAGCGGGGGGGCCTACGAGCAGTACGTC.

The chain joins TRBV5-5 to TRBJ2-7; no clear D. The V gene's germline CDR1 is SGHKS and CDR2 YYEKEE (reference sequence). The CDR3 runs to 15 residues. Trimming stripped 0 bases from V and 0 bases from J, with 10 bases between. The CDR3 sequence is CASSLVWVSSYEQYF. The CDR3 DNA sequence: TGTGCCAGCAGCTTGGTATGGGTGAGCTCCTACGAGCAGTACTTC. The whole variable domain, filled in from reference TRBV5-5 and TRBJ2-7, reads DAGVTQSPTHLIKTRGQQVTLRCSPISGHKSVSWYQQVLGQGPQFIFQYYEKEERGRGNFPDRFSARQFPNYSSELNVNALLLGDSALYLCASSLVWVSSYEQYFGPGTRLTVT.

This chain links TRBV19 with TRBJ2-4; TRBD1 aligns across 7 bases. The length of the CDR3 is 17 residues. Germline loops: CDR1 LNHDA, CDR2 SQIVND (reference sequence). The V gene end was trimmed by 4 bases and the J gene end by 7 bases; junction bases not matched to a gene: 16. CDR3 sequence (DNA): TGTGCCAGTAGTACCCCCCTGGGACAGCCTGTCCCCAACATTCAGTACTTC. As protein: CASSTPLGQPVPNIQYF. Together with reference TRBV19 and TRBJ2-4, the CDR3 gives the full variable domain: DGGITQSPKYLFRKEGQNVTLSCEQNLNHDAMYWYRQDPGQGLRLIYYSQIVNDFQKGDIAEGYSVSREKKESFPLTVTSAQKNPTAFYLCASSTPLGQPVPNIQYFGAGTRLSVL.

The chain recombines TRBV20-1 with TRBJ2-7; 7 positions match TRBD1. This CDR3 region has 11 residues. Germline CDR1 is DFQATT and CDR2 is SNEGSKA (reference sequence). The J segment lost 7 bases and the V segment lost 6 bases, leaving 6 bases of the junction unmatched. The CDR3 here is CSAETGREQYV. The DNA of the CDR3 is TGCAGTGCCGAGACAGGGCGTGAGCAGTACGTC.

The chain joins TRBV3-1 (or the pseudogene TRBV3-2) to TRBJ1-6; a possible D gene is TRBD1 (5 bases). Germline loops: CDR1 LGHDT, CDR2 YNNKEL (reference sequence). This CDR3 region has 15 residues. Trimming removed 2 bases from V and 8 bases from J, with 13 bases in between. The CDR3 coding sequence is TGTGCCAGCAGCCAAACGGCGGGGGTTCATTCACCCCTCCACTTT. Translated, it gives CASSQTAGVHSPLHF.

The rearrangement links TRBV29-1 to TRBJ1-1, with D hard to call. The ends were cut back, 4 bases at V and 4 bases at J, with 7 bases in the middle. The CDR3 loop spans 11 amino acids. Germline-derived CDR1 and CDR2 are SQVTM and ANQGSEA. The CDR3 bases are TGCAGCGTTGTGGTCACCACTGAAGCTTTCTTT. It is translated as CSVVVTTEAFF.